The count of the clone carrying this TCR beta chain is one. Authors' processing steps: Amplification from reference gene primers served as the basis for estimated nucleated cell counts. Clones were read by immunoSEQ multiplex PCR, and TCRdb kept only the in-frame ones, dropping some. Clone size and V and J calls were adopted from that table, with D and trimming inferred from the DNA. This sample has about 220,000 clones, with 84% found just once. This entry comes from a study of blood T cell repertoires in COVID-19. Overall study context: Some COVID-19 samples were acute and others convalescent; all came from the United States, Italy and Spain. The analysed material was cDNA or gDNA that came from T cells, B-cell-depleted T cells, or PBMCs.

The CDR3 is 15 residues long. Per germline, CDR1 GTSNPN and CDR2 SVGIG (reference sequence). The J segment lost 10 bases and the V segment lost 0 bases, leaving 10 bases of the junction unmatched. The V and J genes are TRBV30 and TRBJ2-5, with 11 bases aligning to TRBD2. The clonotype comes from a man in his forties who had recovered from COVID-19. Input material: peripheral blood. CDR3 sequence reads: CAWSVWRLAGYHQYF. In DNA form, the CDR3 reads TGTGCCTGGAGTGTATGGAGACTAGCGGGGTATCACCAGTACTTC.